This T cell receptor (beta chain) stems from a study of CD8+ T cells in alopecia areata. The CDR3 spans 17 residues. The germline gives CDR1 LNHDA, CDR2 SQIVND (reference sequence). The V and J ends lost 4 bases and 7 bases respectively, with 25 bases between them. This clone was seen a few times. Treatment in this sample: oral pan-JAK inhibitor, 5-10 mg twice daily. Reverse transcription of extracted RNA yielded cDNA, which provided the sequencing template. Assay used: immunoSEQ multiplex PCR; TCRdb lists only in-frame clones, some missing. The sample lists 200,000 or so clones, roughly 50% seen once, with about 5.5% in the top ten.

This TCR came from a human donor with alopecia areata. This rearrangement joins TRBV19 to TRBJ1-1; tentatively, D is TRBD1 (5 bases). The specimen was CD4+ T cells sorted from blood, collected at week 24, from a patient treated with tofacitinib. Here the CDR3 DNA reads TGTGCCAGTAGTACGGAGGGGAGAACAGCGGTCGAGGGTGAAGCTTTCTTT. Protein sequence: CASSTEGRTAVEGEAFF.